Presented here are 11 T cell receptor beta chains from one specimen sequenced in a study of T cells in Graves' hyperthyroidism and ophthalmopathy. Amplification of TCR beta CDR3 regions was performed using RNA transcripts as template. When the TCR CDR3 underwent first-round RT-PCR, the HTBI primer set was used. TCRdb called the multiplex PCR reads again in MiXCR, with one record for every CDR3 protein. Among approximately 410,000 distinct CDR3 sequences listed, roughly 13% were seen once. The sample consisted of blood. Receptors were obtained from a woman aged 18 to 35 with Graves' hyperthyroidism.

This clonotype has a count of ten or more. The rearrangement joins TRBV7-9 to TRBJ2-1; 7 bases map to TRBD2. Unmatched junction bases numbered 6, after V lost 1 base and J lost 6 bases. Per germline, CDR1 SEHNR and CDR2 FQNEAQ (reference sequence). The CDR3 totals 15 residues. The CDR3 region has the DNA TGTGCCAGCAGCTTAGGGACTAGTCCCGCCAATGAGCAGTTCTTC. Amino acids: CASSLGTSPANEQFF.

This clonotype was picked up many times. The genes are TRBV13 and TRBJ2-3; 15 positions match TRBD2. Germline V gene sequence: CDR1 PRHDT, CDR2 FYEKMQ (reference sequence). V lost 6 bases, J lost 0 bases, and 7 bases stayed unmatched. The CDR3 extends over 18 amino acids. The CDR3 here is CASRKGLAGGTSTDTQYF. The DNA of the CDR3 is TGTGCCAGCAGGAAGGGACTAGCGGGAGGAACTAGCACAGATACGCAGTATTTT.

At least ten counts were recorded for this clonotype. This chain connects TRBV6-1 to TRBJ1-4; D call uncertain. Germline V gene sequence: CDR1 MNHNS, CDR2 SASEGT. V lost 6 bases and J lost 8, with 7 bases in between. The CDR3 sequence is 11 residues long. The CDR3 here is CASRLEEKLFF. The DNA for the CDR3 is TGTGCCAGCAGGTTGGAAGAAAAACTGTTTTTT.

V is TRBV7-2 and J is TRBJ1-1, with 8 bases that match TRBD1. The length of the CDR3 is 15 residues. Trimming cost V 5 bases and J 1 base; bases outside gene matches: 6. Per the germline V gene, CDR1 is SGHTA and CDR2 is FQGNSA. CDR3 nucleotides: TGTGCCAGCAGCATAAGGACAGGGCGGAACACTGAAGCTTTCTTT. Protein: CASSIRTGRNTEAFF.

Ten or more counts support this clonotype. The chain combines TRBV11-2 with TRBJ2-7; TRBD1 might be the D (7 bases). The CDR3 sequence is 14 residues long. Germline lookup yields CDR1 SGHAT and CDR2 FQNNGV. V was shortened by 5 bases and J by 2 bases, with 13 bases between the two germline ends. The DNA of the CDR3 is TGTGCCAGCAGCCCAGGGGGAGGCGCCTACGAGCAGTACTTC. Its protein product is CASSPGGGAYEQYF.

This clonotype has more than one count but fewer than ten. The J gene is TRBJ1-1, the V gene TRBV12-3 or TRBV12-4, with 9 bases aligning to TRBD1. V shed 7 bases and J 3 bases; nucleotides not matched to a gene: 15. This CDR3 comprises 17 residues. Here the CDR3 DNA reads TGTGCCAGCATCCTATCAGTGGACAGGGGAGGGGACACTGAAGCTTTCTTT. Amino acid sequence: CASILSVDRGGDTEAFF.

This clonotype was picked up many times. This rearrangement joins TRBV3-1 to TRBJ2-7; TRBD2 is a possible D gene (6 bases). Germline assignment: CDR1 LGHDT and CDR2 YNNKEL (reference sequence). Trimming removed 0 bases at V and 6 bases at J, with 9 bases between. This CDR3 has 13 amino acids. CDR3 sequence (DNA): TGTGCCAGCAGCCAAGATCCCGGGGGCGAGCAGTACTTC. This sequence encodes CASSQDPGGEQYF.

This clonotype was seen more than once but under ten times. This chain connects TRBV30 to TRBJ1-4; D is unresolved. CDR1 is GTSNPN, CDR2 SVGIG, per germline (reference sequence). V lost 4 bases to trimming and J lost 3 bases, with 9 bases between them. This CDR3 region has 13 residues. This CDR3 is CAWKQGPNEKLFF. CDR3 coding DNA: TGTGCCTGGAAGCAAGGGCCTAATGAAAAACTGTTTTTT.

This clonotype was seen a few times. One junction end does not reproduce the germline sequence, and a read error may be involved. J is TRBJ1-2 and V is TRBV2; D not certain. Germline lookup yields CDR1 SNHLY and CDR2 FYNNEI. The CDR3 loop spans 14 amino acids. Here the CDR3 reads CASSELSSFYSYTF. The DNA of the CDR3 is TGTGCCAGCAGTGAATTGTCAAGCTTCTATAGCTACACCTTC.

Comments on this clonotype: This sequence may be a read error, since a much larger clone differs from it by one base. The chain has TRBV7-9 and TRBJ2-7, with D possibly matching TRBD1 (6 bases). V lost 1 base and J 5 bases, leaving 15 bases between the germline ends. Germline V gene data show CDR1 as SEHNR and CDR2 as FQNEAQ (reference sequence). The CDR3 loop spans 15 amino acids. CDR3 sequence (DNA): TGTGCCAGCAGCTTAGTAGGGGGAGCCTACCACGAGCAGTACTTC. Translation gives CASSLVGGAYHEQYF.

This clonotype has ten or more counts. The CDR3: CASSPVQETQYF. The CDR3 DNA sequence: TGTGCCAGCAGCCCCGTCCAAGAGACCCAGTACTTC. The chain is built from TRBV7-9 and TRBJ2-5; D is unresolved. This CDR3 region has 12 residues. The germline V and J ends were trimmed by 5 bases and 1 base, with 5 bases remaining between them. CDR1 is SEHNR, CDR2 FQNEAQ, per germline (reference sequence).